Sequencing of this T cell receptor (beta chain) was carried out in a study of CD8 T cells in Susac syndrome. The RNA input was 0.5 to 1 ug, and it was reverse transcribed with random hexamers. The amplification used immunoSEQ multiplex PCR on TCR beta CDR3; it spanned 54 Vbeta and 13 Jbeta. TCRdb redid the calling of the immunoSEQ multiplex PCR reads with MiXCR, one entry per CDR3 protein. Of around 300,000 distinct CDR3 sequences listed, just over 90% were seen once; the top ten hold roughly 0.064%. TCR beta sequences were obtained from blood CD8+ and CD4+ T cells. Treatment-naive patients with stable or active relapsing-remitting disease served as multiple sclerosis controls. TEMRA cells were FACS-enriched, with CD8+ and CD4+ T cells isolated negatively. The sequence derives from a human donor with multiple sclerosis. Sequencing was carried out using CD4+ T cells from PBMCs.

The DNA of the CDR3 is TGCGCCAGCAGCCTCGGACAGGGCAAAGCTTTCTTT. It yields the protein CASSLGQGKAFF. V gene TRBV4-3 combines with J gene TRBJ1-1; 8 positions match TRBD1. Germline V gene data show CDR1 as LGHNA and CDR2 as YSLEER. After removal of 4 bases from V and 9 bases from J, the junction contained 4 bases not matched to a gene. This CDR3 is 12 amino acids long.